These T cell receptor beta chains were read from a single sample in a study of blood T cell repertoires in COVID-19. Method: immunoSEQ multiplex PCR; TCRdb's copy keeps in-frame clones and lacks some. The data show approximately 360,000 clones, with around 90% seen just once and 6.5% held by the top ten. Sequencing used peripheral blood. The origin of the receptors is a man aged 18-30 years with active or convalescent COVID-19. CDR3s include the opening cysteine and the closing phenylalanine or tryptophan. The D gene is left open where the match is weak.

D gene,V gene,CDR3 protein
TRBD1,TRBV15,CATSRDRGQNYGYTF
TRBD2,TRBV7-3,CASSSLTSGVSTDTQYF
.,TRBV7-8,CASRPPGGTNEKLFF
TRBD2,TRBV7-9,CASALAGLREQYF
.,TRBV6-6,CASSSQIEAFMAFF
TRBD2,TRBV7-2,CASSSLAGLTYNEQFF
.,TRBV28,CASRGTENTEAFF
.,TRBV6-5,CASSYMREQFF
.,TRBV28,CASIDSRTISYEQYF
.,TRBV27,CASSLRGSGTEAFF
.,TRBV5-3,CARSLVGASVEQYF
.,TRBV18,CASSPSGRGNQPQHF
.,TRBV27,CASSLFLGADTQYF
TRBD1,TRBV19,CASSMDRESGEQFF
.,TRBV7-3,CASSLSMNTEAFF